A single sample gave rise to the 7 T cell receptor beta chains below, sequenced in a study of identical twins. TCRdb re-called the 5' RACE reads through MiXCR, storing one row per CDR3 protein. The sample contains about 890,000 distinct CDR3 sequences, about 12% of which appear only once. In addition, the sample was reused for a study of yellow fever vaccine responses in identical twins.

Sequencing used PBMCs. The source of these receptors is a woman aged 18-29 years in good health.

The V gene is TRBV20-1, the J gene TRBJ1-3, with 8 bases matching TRBD1. The V gene's germline CDR1 is DFQATT and CDR2 SNEGSKA (reference sequence). V gave up 6 bases and J gave up 2 bases; unmatched junction bases: 6. CDR3 length: 14 residues. The CDR3 nucleotides read TGCAGTGCGACGGACAGGGAAACTGGAAACACCATATATTTT. It is translated as CSATDRETGNTIYF.

V usage is TRBV12-3 or TRBV12-4 and J usage is TRBJ2-3; the D is unclear. The CDR3 runs 17 residues. V shed 5 bases and J shed 5 bases, with 23 bases lying between them. The CDR3 nucleotides are TGTGCCAGCAGTCTAGTGATTCAGAGGAGTAGTCGAGATACGCAGTATTTT. This translates into CASSLVIQRSSRDTQYF.

This clonotype has more than one count but fewer than ten. In nucleotides, the CDR3 is TGTGCCAGCAGCCGTGATCGGACAGGGGGCAGGGAGACCCAGTACTTC. This encodes CASSRDRTGGRETQYF. The rearrangement links TRBV7-9 to TRBJ2-5, with 11 bases fitting TRBD1. Per germline, CDR1 SEHNR and CDR2 FQNEAQ (reference sequence). The CDR3 is made up of 16 amino acids. V lost 5 bases to trimming and J lost 5 bases; unmatched junction nucleotides: 10.

In this sample, this clonotype turned up a few times. This chain uses TRBV6-1 with TRBJ2-7, with 7 bases aligning to TRBD2. Germline CDR1 is MNHNS and CDR2 is SASEGT. This CDR3 region has 14 residues. The J segment lost 3 bases and the V segment lost 7 bases, leaving 9 bases of the junction unmatched. This CDR3 reads CASTETSPGYEQYV. The CDR3 region has the DNA TGTGCCAGCACTGAGACTAGCCCCGGCTACGAGCAGTACGTC.

This chain links TRBV3-1 with TRBJ2-1, with 9 bases lining up with TRBD2. The junction had 15 bases not matched to a gene; V was cut back by 1 base and J by 8 bases. This CDR3 has 18 residues. The germline gives CDR1 LGHDT, CDR2 YNNKEL (reference sequence). CDR3 protein: CASSQGKVVAGVEYEQFF. The CDR3, as DNA: TGTGCCAGCAGCCAAGGTAAAGTTGTAGCGGGGGTCGAGTATGAGCAGTTCTTC.

J is TRBJ2-4 and V is TRBV25-1, with D unresolved. CDR3 size: 13 residues. The germline V and J ends were trimmed by 5 bases and 8 bases, with 13 bases remaining between them. Per the germline V gene, CDR1 is MGHDK and CDR2 is SYGVNS. CDR3: CASSFNSIDIQYF. For the CDR3, the DNA is TGTGCCAGCAGTTTCAACTCGATTGACATTCAGTACTTC.

The chain couples TRBV12-3 or TRBV12-4 to TRBJ2-6; D possibly uses TRBD1 or TRBD2 (5 bases each). Trimming left V 6 bases short and J 12 bases short, with 18 bases between. The length of the CDR3 is 14 residues. The CDR3: CASSTTGPRPVLTF. The CDR3 DNA follows: TGTGCCAGCAGCACGACGGGACCCAGGCCCGTCCTGACTTTC.